The source of this T cell receptor (beta chain) is a study of blood T cell repertoires in COVID-19. Study details: Specimens from acute and convalescent COVID-19 originated in the United States, Italy and Spain. The analysed material was cDNA or gDNA that came from T cells, B-cell-depleted T cells, or PBMCs.

There are a few counts of this clone. Original processing methods: Reference gene primers were amplified, and this amplification served to estimate nucleated cell counts. TCRdb keeps only in-frame clones here, not all; method: immunoSEQ multiplex PCR. V and J calls plus clone size are reproduced from that table; the DNA served to infer D and trimming. The sample yields 140,000 to 150,000 clones, approximately 88% seen once. Germline CDR1 reads SNHLY; CDR2 reads FYNNEI. With V trimmed by 6 bases and J by 4 bases, 11 bases remained unmatched. This CDR3 comprises 15 residues. The receptor was derived from a man in his 70s with acute or convalescent COVID-19. The V and J genes are TRBV2 and TRBJ2-7; 8 bases are a match to TRBD1. The sequenced sample consisted of peripheral blood. CDR3 sequence reads: CASSLQGRGPYEQYF. The CDR3 DNA reads TGTGCCAGCAGCCTGCAAGGCAGGGGGCCATACGAGCAGTACTTC.